The present entry profiles one T cell receptor (beta chain) with its context. The antigen remains unidentified. Time point described: pretreatment peripheral blood. Peripheral blood mononuclear cells were collected from every patient before and during treatment, yielding between 1 and 8 samples per patient. This specimen comes from a study of PD-L1 blockade in urothelial cancer. Study-level information: Samples came from 3 weeks, at the second dose, and 6 weeks into treatment. Study-level findings and limits: Durable-benefit patients expanded tumor-associated blood clones more at 3 weeks.

This table comes from immunoSEQ multiplex PCR, and its TCRdb copy is limited to in-frame clones, with some not included. The sample gives 49,000 or so clones, more than 70% of which show up once; approximately 21% is in the top ten. CDR3 length: 14 residues. V was shortened by 0 bases and J by 2 bases, with 8 bases between the two germline ends. Germline CDR1 SGHAT, CDR2 FQNNGV. This specimen consisted of PBMCs, obtained around atezolizumab (anti-PD-L1) treatment. The chain is built from TRBV11-2 and TRBJ2-7; D not resolved. The clonotype originates from a man in his sixties with urothelial cancer. The CDR3 DNA reads TGTGCCAGCAGCTTAGAGCCTCAGGCCTACGAGCAGTACTTC. This codes for CASSLEPQAYEQYF. Filled out from reference TRBV11-2 and TRBJ2-7, the complete variable domain reads EAGVAQSPRYKIIEKRQSVAFWCNPISGHATLYWYQQILGQGPKLLIQFQNNGVVDDSQLPKDRFSAERLKGVDSTLKIQPAKLEDSAVYLCASSLEPQAYEQYFGPGTRLTVT.